The entry below gives a single TCR beta chain sequence along with its context. Its antigen remains unknown. CDR3 length: 13 residues. V gave up 5 bases and J gave up 5 bases, with 13 bases separating them. Germline V gives CDR1 SQVTM, CDR2 ANQGSEA. Produced via immunoSEQ multiplex PCR; TCRdb's table is partial and in-frame only. The repertoire holds around 100,000 clones, with around 87% as singletons. This specimen comes from a study of T cell responses to AZD1222 COVID-19 vaccine. Overall study findings and caveats: No repertoire was sampled before or during the peak T cell response, only after it. When two AZD1222 doses had been given, Spike-specific TCR breadth and depth rose. Possibly, clonal diversity was underestimated; donors were largely white British and included more females.

Sequenced here: peripheral blood, sampled on day 0 of MenACWY control vaccination. The clonotype originates from an adult in good health. The chain has TRBV29-1 and TRBJ1-5, with TRBD1 as a possible D gene (6 bases). In nucleotides, the CDR3 is TGCAGCGTTAAGCAGGGGAGGGATCAGCCCCAGCATTTT. Protein sequence: CSVKQGRDQPQHF.